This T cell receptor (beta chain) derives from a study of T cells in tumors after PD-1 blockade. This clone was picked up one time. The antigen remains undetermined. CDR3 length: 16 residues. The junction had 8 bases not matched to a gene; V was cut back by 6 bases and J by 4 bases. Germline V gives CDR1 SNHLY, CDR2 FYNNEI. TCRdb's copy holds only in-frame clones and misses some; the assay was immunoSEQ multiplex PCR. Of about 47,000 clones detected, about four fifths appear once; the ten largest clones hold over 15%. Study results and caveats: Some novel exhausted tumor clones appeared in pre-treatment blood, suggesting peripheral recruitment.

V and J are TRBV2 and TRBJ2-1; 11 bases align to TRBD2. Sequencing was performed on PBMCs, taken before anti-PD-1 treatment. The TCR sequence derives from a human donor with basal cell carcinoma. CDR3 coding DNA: TGTGCCAGCAGGCAGACTAGCGGGACTTCTTACAATGAGCAGTTCTTC. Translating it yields CASRQTSGTSYNEQFF.